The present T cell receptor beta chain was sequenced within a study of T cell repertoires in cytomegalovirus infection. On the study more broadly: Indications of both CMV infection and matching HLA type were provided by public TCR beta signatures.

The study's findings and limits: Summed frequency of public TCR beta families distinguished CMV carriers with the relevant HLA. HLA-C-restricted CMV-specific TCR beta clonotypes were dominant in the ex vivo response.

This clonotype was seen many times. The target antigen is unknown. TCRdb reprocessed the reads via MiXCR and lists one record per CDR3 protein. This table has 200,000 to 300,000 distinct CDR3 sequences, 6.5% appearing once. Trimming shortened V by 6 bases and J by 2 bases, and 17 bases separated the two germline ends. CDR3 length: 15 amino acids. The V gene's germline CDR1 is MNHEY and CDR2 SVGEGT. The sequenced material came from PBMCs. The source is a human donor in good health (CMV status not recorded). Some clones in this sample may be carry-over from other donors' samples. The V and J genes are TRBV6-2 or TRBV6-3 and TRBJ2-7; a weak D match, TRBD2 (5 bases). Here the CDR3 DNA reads TGTGCCAGCAGCCCCCGGCGAGGGAGAACCTACGAGCAGTACTTC. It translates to CASSPRRGRTYEQYF.